The TCR beta chain under discussion was sequenced for a study of memory CD4+ T cells and cytomegalovirus serostatus. In the original workflow: Out-of-frame sequences were removed, leaving 2,204,828 distinct TCRbeta sequences. The table came from immunoSEQ multiplex PCR; TCRdb's copy has only in-frame clones and leaves some out. D and trimming were read from the DNA, whereas the V and J calls and clone size are those reported in that table. Altogether about 58,000 clones are present, approximately 81% being singletons, with the ten largest covering approximately 0.5%. Single viable CD3+CD4+CD8-CD45RO+ cells were sorted as the memory CD4+ T cells. CMV serostatus came from serum IgG against pp150, pp28, p38, p52. The CDR3 contains 13 residues. The germline V and J ends were trimmed by 4 bases and 3 bases, with 8 bases remaining between them. The germline CDR1 and CDR2 sequences are SGHDT and YYEEEE.

This TCR came from an adult in good health and CMV-seronegative. Some clones in this sample may be carry-over from other donors' samples. The V call is TRBV5-6, the J call TRBJ1-3; D is unclear. The sample was memory CD4+ T cells from blood. Written as DNA, the CDR3 is TGTGCCAGCAGCCCCCTCAATGGAAACACCATATATTTT. Protein sequence: CASSPLNGNTIYF. The full variable domain, completed using reference TRBV5-6 and TRBJ1-3, is DAGVTQSPTHLIKTRGQQVTLRCSPKSGHDTVSWYQQALGQGPQFIFQYYEEEERQRGNFPDRFSGHQFPNYSSELNVNALLLGDSALYLCASSPLNGNTIYFGEGSWLTVV.